The clone carrying this T cell receptor beta chain was counted a single time. This sample stems from a study of blood T cell repertoires in COVID-19. Across the study: COVID-19 samples collected from the United States, Italy and Spain covered acute and convalescent phases. T cells, B-cell-depleted T cells, or PBMCs supplied cDNA or gDNA.

Measured with immunoSEQ multiplex PCR; TCRdb has only the in-frame clones, and not every one. Of about 260,000 clones in the sample, around 87% are singletons; the top ten hold about 1.6%. Germline CDR1 and CDR2: LNHDA and SQIVND (reference sequence). The CDR3 sequence is 14 residues long. Trimming cost V 3 bases and J 3 bases, with 12 bases left between them. The chain carries TRBV19 and TRBJ2-7; D may be TRBD2 (6 bases). Sequencing input: peripheral blood. The source of this sequence is a woman in her forties who had recovered from COVID-19. The CDR3 loop reads CASSMRDGDYEQYF. The DNA for the CDR3 is TGTGCCAGTAGTATGCGGGACGGGGACTACGAGCAGTACTTC.